These 28 T cell receptor beta chains share one sample of origin, sequenced in a study of T cell responses to AZD1222 COVID-19 vaccine. Method: immunoSEQ multiplex PCR; TCRdb's copy keeps in-frame clones and lacks some. The sample shows about 120,000 clones, roughly nine tenths of them seen only once. Sequences were derived from peripheral blood, sampled on day 0 of AZD1222 vaccination. The origin of the receptors is an adult in good health.

The rearrangement uses TRBV5-1 and TRBJ1-3; D is unclear. The CDR3 has 15 amino acids. CDR1 and CDR2 (germline): SGHRS, YFSETQ. V lost 0 bases and J lost 2, with 9 bases in between. DNA of the CDR3: TGCGCCAGCAGCTTGGAGGGTACAACTGGAAACACCATATATTTT. Protein sequence: CASSLEGTTGNTIYF. Full variable domain (missing parts from reference TRBV5-1 and TRBJ1-3): KAGVTQTPRYLIKTRGQQVTLSCSPISGHRSVSWYQQTPGQGLQFLFEYFSETQRNKGNFPGRFSGRQFSNSRSEMNVSTLELGDSALYLCASSLEGTTGNTIYFGEGSWLTVV.

The chain employs TRBV6-5 and TRBJ1-4; tentatively, D is TRBD1 (6 bases). This CDR3 is built from 14 residues. Looked up from germline, CDR1 is MNHEY and CDR2 is SVGAGI. V was clipped by 7 bases and J by 7 bases, with 16 bases between them. The CDR3 DNA is TGTGCCAGCAAGCAGCCCGGGGGCCGTGAAAAACTGTTTTTT. This translates into CASKQPGGREKLFF.

The V and J genes are TRBV2 and TRBJ1-4, with TRBD1 matching over 9 bases. This CDR3 has 20 residues. Germline V lookup: CDR1 SNHLY, CDR2 FYNNEI. V gave up 2 bases and J gave up 2 bases; unmatched junction bases: 15. In nucleotides, the CDR3 is TGTGCCAGCAGTGAAACAGGCGGGACAGGGTTTTTGTCGACTAATGAAAAACTGTTTTTT. It specifies CASSETGGTGFLSTNEKLFF. The whole variable domain, remainder taken from reference TRBV2 and TRBJ1-4, is EPEVTQTPSHQVTQMGQEVILRCVPISNHLYFYWYRQILGQKVEFLVSFYNNEISEKSEIFDDQFSVERPDGSNFTLKIRSTKLEDSAMYFCASSETGGTGFLSTNEKLFFGSGTQLSVL.

This chain uses TRBV30 with TRBJ1-3, with TRBD1 matching over 7 bases. There are 12 residues in the CDR3. V was clipped by 4 bases and J by 3 bases; unmatched bases: 0. Germline assignment: CDR1 GTSNPN and CDR2 SVGIG (reference sequence). The CDR3 loop reads CAWTGGGNTIYF. Written as DNA, the CDR3 is TGTGCCTGGACAGGGGGTGGAAACACCATATATTTT.

This chain joins TRBV12-3 or TRBV12-4 and TRBJ2-4; TRBD1 matches 11 bases. This CDR3 region has 13 residues. The V segment lost 8 bases and the J segment 9 bases; nucleotides outside the gene matches: 6. The CDR3 DNA reads TGTGCCAGCGGCGGGGACAGGGGGACCATTCAGTACTTC. It is translated as CASGGDRGTIQYF.

The chain employs TRBV3-1 (or the pseudogene TRBV3-2) and TRBJ2-7; either TRBD1 or TRBD2 may supply D (6 bases each). Germline-derived CDR1 and CDR2 are LGHDT and YNNKEL (reference sequence). The CDR3 has 13 amino acids. The V gene lost 2 bases and the J gene lost 9 bases, with 14 bases spanning the gap. The CDR3 loop reads CASSQPTGGGQYF. The CDR3 DNA reads as TGTGCCAGCAGCCAACCCACCGGGGGCGGGCAGTACTTC.

The chain is built from TRBV3-1 (or the pseudogene TRBV3-2) and TRBJ2-7, with 12 bases identical to TRBD2. The CDR3 length is 16 residues. CDR1 and CDR2 (germline): LGHDT, YNNKEL (reference sequence). The trim removed 5 bases at V and 1 base at J, leaving 6 bases unmatched. CDR3 bases: TGTGCCAGCAGCTCCTTAGGACTAGCGGGATCCTACGAGCAGTACTTC. Translated: CASSSLGLAGSYEQYF.

The CDR3 coding sequence is TGTGCCAGCAGTAGGGGGCAGGGGGGGACTGAAGCTTTCTTT. Residues: CASSRGQGGTEAFF. The chain uses TRBV6-2 or TRBV6-3 and TRBJ1-1, with 7 bases identical to TRBD1. This CDR3 is built from 14 residues. The ends lost 5 bases at V and 5 bases at J; junction bases unmatched: 8. Germline assignment: CDR1 MNHEY and CDR2 SVGEGT.

V gene TRBV18 combines with J gene TRBJ2-5, with TRBD2 matching 8 bases. Per germline, CDR1 KGHSH and CDR2 LQKENI. Trimming at V came to 6 bases and at J to 13 bases, leaving 16 bases not matched to a gene. The CDR3 is 14 amino acids. The chain's CDR3 is CASSRGLAATSGYF. The CDR3 DNA reads as TGTGCCAGCTCGCGAGGACTAGCCGCTACCTCCGGGTACTTC.

This clone was picked up one time. CDR3 protein: CASSIRSPSGRRETQYF. CDR3 sequence (DNA): TGTGCCAGTAGTATACGGTCCCCTAGCGGGAGGAGAGAGACCCAGTACTTC. V and J are TRBV19 and TRBJ2-5; 11 nucleotides line up with TRBD2. Germline V gene lookup returns CDR1 LNHDA and CDR2 SQIVND (reference sequence). V dropped 2 bases and J dropped 4; count of bases not matched to a gene: 9. CDR3 size: 17 residues.

The chain is built from TRBV11-2 and TRBJ2-1; TRBD2 might be the D (7 bases). V was clipped by 5 bases and J by 5 bases, with 19 bases between them. The CDR3 runs to 16 residues. CDR1 SGHAT and CDR2 FQNNGV come from the germline V gene. The CDR3 reads CASSPNPGGLHNEQFF. The CDR3 nucleotides are TGTGCCAGCAGCCCCAACCCCGGGGGGCTCCACAATGAGCAGTTCTTC.

The genes are TRBV29-1 and TRBJ1-2; D is ambiguous. The CDR3 contains 12 residues. Deletions cut 4 bases from V and 5 bases from J, with 11 bases between. The germline V gene has CDR1 SQVTM and CDR2 ANQGSEA. CDR3: CSVGGDLYGYTF. CDR3 sequence (DNA): TGCAGCGTTGGGGGAGATTTATATGGCTACACCTTC.

This chain connects TRBV6-2 or TRBV6-3 to TRBJ2-3; 7 nucleotides line up with TRBD2. V shed 2 bases and J 0 bases; nucleotides not matched to a gene: 2. The germline V gene encodes CDR1 MNHEY and CDR2 SVGEGT. The CDR3 length is 15 residues. The CDR3 loop reads CASSYRLASTDTQYF. CDR3 nucleotides: TGTGCCAGCAGTTACCGACTAGCTAGCACAGATACGCAGTATTTT.

CDR3 residues: CASSSRPGVSPLHF. In nucleotides, the CDR3 is TGTGCCAGCAGCTCACGGCCCGGGGTTTCACCCCTCCACTTT. The chain employs TRBV7-2 and TRBJ1-6; D unresolved. Trimming pared 4 bases from V and 9 bases from J, leaving 13 bases between. The CDR3 is made up of 14 amino acids. Germline-derived CDR1 and CDR2 are SGHTA and FQGNSA.

The J gene is TRBJ1-2, the V gene TRBV2; D might be TRBD1 (6 bases). The CDR3 runs to 15 residues. The germline V gene encodes CDR1 SNHLY and CDR2 FYNNEI. The V end lost 2 bases, the J end lost 4 bases, and 14 bases lay between the germline ends. CDR3 amino acids: CASSESSGHFYGYTF. CDR3 bases: TGTGCCAGCAGTGAAAGCTCGGGACATTTCTATGGCTACACCTTC.

V gene TRBV6-2 or TRBV6-3 combines with J gene TRBJ2-3, with TRBD1 as a possible D gene (5 bases). Per germline, CDR1 MNHEY and CDR2 SVGEGT. V lost 6 bases, J lost 2 bases, and 18 bases lay in between. CDR3 length equals 16 residues. The CDR3 DNA reads as TGTGCCAGCAGCCCTAGGGGTGGTGGGGACACAGATACGCAGTATTTT. Its protein is CASSPRGGGDTDTQYF.

The rearrangement uses TRBV7-9 and TRBJ2-7; 7 bases are a match to TRBD1. This CDR3 is built from 13 residues. Germline assignment: CDR1 SEHNR and CDR2 FQNEAQ (reference sequence). After removal of 4 bases from V and 1 base from J, the junction contained 1 base not matched to a gene. The CDR3 DNA sequence: TGTGCCAGCAGCTCGGGACAGTCCTACGAGCAGTACTTC. Amino acid sequence: CASSSGQSYEQYF.

The CDR3 coding sequence is TGTGCCAGCAGCCTGCTTCCGGGACAGGGTAAAGAAAAACTGTTTTTT. Amino acid sequence: CASSLLPGQGKEKLFF. The chain is built from TRBV11-1 and TRBJ1-4, with 9 bases fitting TRBD1. Germline V CDR1 and CDR2: SGHAT, FQDESV (reference sequence). The junction had 12 bases not matched to a gene; V was cut back by 5 bases and J by 8 bases. CDR3 length: 16 residues.

J is TRBJ1-1 and V is TRBV7-9; no reliable D call. Germline CDR1 is SEHNR and CDR2 is FQNEAQ (reference sequence). Trimming took 3 bases from V and 1 from J, leaving 9 bases between them. The CDR3 totals 14 residues. The CDR3 protein is CASSFRTANTEAFF. The CDR3 DNA is TGTGCCAGCAGCTTTCGGACGGCGAACACTGAAGCTTTCTTT.

This chain links TRBV28 with TRBJ1-3, with D unclear. Germline CDR1 MDHEN, CDR2 SYDVKM. Deletions cut 7 bases from V and 1 base from J, with 11 bases between. The CDR3 spans 14 residues. CDR3 amino acids: CASTSGGSGNTIYF. The CDR3 DNA reads as TGTGCCAGCACCTCAGGAGGGTCTGGAAACACCATATATTTT.

The chain combines TRBV3-1 (or the pseudogene TRBV3-2) with TRBJ1-1; D unclear. V was shortened by 1 base and J by 4 bases, with 10 bases between the two germline ends. The germline V gene has CDR1 LGHDT and CDR2 YNNKEL (reference sequence). CDR3 size: 14 residues. The CDR3 nucleotides are TGTGCCAGCAGCCAAGTAGCCGAGGGCACTGAAGCTTTCTTT. It encodes CASSQVAEGTEAFF.

The rearrangement uses TRBV28 and TRBJ1-2; 8 nucleotides match TRBD1. The length of the CDR3 is 15 residues. The ends lost 5 bases at V and 7 bases at J; junction bases unmatched: 12. Germline loops: CDR1 MDHEN, CDR2 SYDVKM. CDR3 nucleotides: TGTGCCAGCAGTGATCCCCGGGCAGGGGGCTTTGGCTACACCTTC. Residues: CASSDPRAGGFGYTF.

The CDR3 region is CAWSETGSVSPLHF. CDR3 nucleotide sequence: TGTGCCTGGAGTGAGACAGGGTCCGTCTCACCCCTCCACTTT. The chain is built from TRBV30 and TRBJ1-6; 7 bases map to TRBD1. The CDR3 extends over 14 amino acids. Germline V gene lookup returns CDR1 GTSNPN and CDR2 SVGIG (reference sequence). J lost 10 bases, V lost 1 base, and 7 bases had no gene match. The variable domain in full, completed from reference TRBV30 and TRBJ1-6, reads SQTIHQWPATLVQPVGSPLSLECTVEGTSNPNLYWYRQAAGRGLQLLFYSVGIGQISSEVPQNLSASRPQDRQFILSSKKLLLSDSGFYLCAWSETGSVSPLHFGNGTRLTVT.

The J gene is TRBJ2-7, the V gene TRBV3-1 (or the pseudogene TRBV3-2); D perhaps matches TRBD1 (6 bases). V was trimmed by 4 bases and J by 2 bases, leaving 18 bases between them. This CDR3 spans 16 amino acids. The germline gives CDR1 LGHDT, CDR2 YNNKEL (reference sequence). The CDR3 nucleotides are TGTGCCAGCAGCCCATGGGGGCGGCAAGGGGCCTACGAGCAGTACTTC. Protein: CASSPWGRQGAYEQYF.

This sequence joins TRBV29-1 and TRBJ1-2; weak D call: TRBD1 (6 bases). This CDR3 region has 13 residues. The germline gives CDR1 SQVTM, CDR2 ANQGSEA. Trimming removed 1 base at V and 6 bases at J, with 12 bases between. The CDR3 DNA sequence: TGCAGCGTTGAAGGGGGCAGGGGAGATGGCTACACCTTC. Protein: CSVEGGRGDGYTF.

The chain joins TRBV2 to TRBJ1-3, with D maybe TRBD1 (5 bases). Germline values: CDR1 SNHLY, CDR2 FYNNEI. The V and J ends lost 7 bases and 2 bases respectively, with 9 bases between them. There are 13 residues in the CDR3. In DNA, the CDR3 is TGTGCCAGCATCTTACAGGCTGGAAACACCATATATTTT. It specifies CASILQAGNTIYF.

This clone has just a few counts. V usage is TRBV28 and J usage is TRBJ1-2; D perhaps matches TRBD1 (6 bases). Trimming removed 6 bases from V and 7 bases from J, with 21 bases in between. CDR3 length: 15 amino acids. Germline lookup yields CDR1 MDHEN and CDR2 SYDVKM. DNA of the CDR3: TGTGCCAGCAGCTCCCTGCTGGGGGCTCGGGGTGGCTACACCTTC. Residues: CASSSLLGARGGYTF.

This clone was counted between two and nine times. The CDR3 coding sequence is TGTGCCAGCAGTCCGGGACAGGGGTTTGGCTACACCTTC. It encodes CASSPGQGFGYTF. J is TRBJ1-2 and V is TRBV27, with 10 bases that match TRBD1. CDR1 and CDR2 from the germline V gene are MNHEY and SMNVEV (reference sequence). J was trimmed by 7 bases and V by 5 bases; bases with no gene match: 4. The CDR3 is 13 residues long.